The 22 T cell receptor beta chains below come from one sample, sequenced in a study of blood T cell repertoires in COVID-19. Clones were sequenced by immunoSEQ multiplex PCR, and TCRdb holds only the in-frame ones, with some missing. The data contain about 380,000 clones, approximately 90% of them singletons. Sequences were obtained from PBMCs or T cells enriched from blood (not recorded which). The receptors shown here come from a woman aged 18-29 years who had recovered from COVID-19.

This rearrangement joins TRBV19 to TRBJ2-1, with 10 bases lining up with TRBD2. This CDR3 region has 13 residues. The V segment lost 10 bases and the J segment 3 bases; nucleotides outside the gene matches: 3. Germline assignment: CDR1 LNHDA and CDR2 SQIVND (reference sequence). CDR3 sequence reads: CATRTSGYNEQFF. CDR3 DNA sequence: TGTGCCACTAGGACTAGCGGCTACAATGAGCAGTTCTTC.

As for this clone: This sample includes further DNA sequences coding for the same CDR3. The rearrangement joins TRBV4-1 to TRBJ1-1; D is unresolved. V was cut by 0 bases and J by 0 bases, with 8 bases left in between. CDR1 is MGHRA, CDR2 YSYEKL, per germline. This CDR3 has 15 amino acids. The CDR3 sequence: CASSQDPGMNTEAFF. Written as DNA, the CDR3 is TGCGCCAGCAGCCAAGATCCGGGAATGAACACTGAAGCTTTCTTT.

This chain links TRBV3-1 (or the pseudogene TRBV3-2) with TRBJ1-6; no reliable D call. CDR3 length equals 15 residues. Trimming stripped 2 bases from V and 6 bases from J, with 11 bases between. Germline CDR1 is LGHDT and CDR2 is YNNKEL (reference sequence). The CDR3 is CASSQLRLFNSPLHF. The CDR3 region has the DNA TGTGCCAGCAGCCAACTAAGATTGTTTAATTCACCCCTCCACTTT.

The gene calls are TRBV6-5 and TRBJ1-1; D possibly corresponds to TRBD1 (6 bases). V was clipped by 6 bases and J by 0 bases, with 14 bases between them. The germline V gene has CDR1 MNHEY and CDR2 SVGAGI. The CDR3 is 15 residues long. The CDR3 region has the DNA TGTGCCAGCAGCTTGGACAGTGGTTTGAACACTGAAGCTTTCTTT. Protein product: CASSLDSGLNTEAFF.

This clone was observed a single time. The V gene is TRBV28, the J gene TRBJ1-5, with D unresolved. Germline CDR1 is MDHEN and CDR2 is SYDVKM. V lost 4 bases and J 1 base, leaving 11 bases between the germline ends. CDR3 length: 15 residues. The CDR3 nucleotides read TGTGCCAGCAGTTCCCGTCCGGGGAGCAATCAGCCCCAGCATTTT. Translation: CASSSRPGSNQPQHF.

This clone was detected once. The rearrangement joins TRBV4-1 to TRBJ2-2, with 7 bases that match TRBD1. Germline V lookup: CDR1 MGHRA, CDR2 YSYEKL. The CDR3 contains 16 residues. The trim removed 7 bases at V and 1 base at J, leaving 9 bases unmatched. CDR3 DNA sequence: TGCGCCAGCACCGCAAAACAGGGGTTGAACACCGGGGAGCTGTTTTTT. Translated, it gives CASTAKQGLNTGELFF.

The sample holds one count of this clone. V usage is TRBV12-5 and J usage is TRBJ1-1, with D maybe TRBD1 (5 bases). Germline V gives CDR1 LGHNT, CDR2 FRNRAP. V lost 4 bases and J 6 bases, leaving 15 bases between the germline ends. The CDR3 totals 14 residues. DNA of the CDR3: TGTGCTAGTGGTTCCCTCCGGGCGGGGGCTGAAGCTTTCTTT. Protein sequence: CASGSLRAGAEAFF.

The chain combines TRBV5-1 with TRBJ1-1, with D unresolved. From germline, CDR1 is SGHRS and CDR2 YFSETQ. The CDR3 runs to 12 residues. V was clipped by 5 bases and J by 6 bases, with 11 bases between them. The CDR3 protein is CASRNGSPEAFF. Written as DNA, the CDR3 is TGCGCCAGCAGAAACGGGTCTCCTGAAGCTTTCTTT.

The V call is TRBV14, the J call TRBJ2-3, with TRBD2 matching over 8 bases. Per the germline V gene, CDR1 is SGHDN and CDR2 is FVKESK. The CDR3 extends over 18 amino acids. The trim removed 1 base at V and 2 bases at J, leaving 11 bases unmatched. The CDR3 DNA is TGTGCCAGCAGCCAAGCCGCCTCCGGGACTAGTTCCACAGATACGCAGTATTTT. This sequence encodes CASSQAASGTSSTDTQYF.

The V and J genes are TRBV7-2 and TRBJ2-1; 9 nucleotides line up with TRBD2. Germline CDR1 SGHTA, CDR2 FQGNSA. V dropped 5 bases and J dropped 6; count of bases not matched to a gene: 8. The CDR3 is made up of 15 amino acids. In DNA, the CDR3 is TGTGCCAGCAGCCCAAGGAGCGGGGGGAGCAATGAGCAGTTCTTC. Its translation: CASSPRSGGSNEQFF. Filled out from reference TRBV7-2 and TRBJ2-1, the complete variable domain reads GAGVSQSPSNKVTEKGKDVELRCDPISGHTALYWYRQSLGQGLEFLIYFQGNSAPDKSGLPSDRFSAERTGGSVSTLTIQRTQQEDSAVYLCASSPRSGGSNEQFFGPGTRLTVL.

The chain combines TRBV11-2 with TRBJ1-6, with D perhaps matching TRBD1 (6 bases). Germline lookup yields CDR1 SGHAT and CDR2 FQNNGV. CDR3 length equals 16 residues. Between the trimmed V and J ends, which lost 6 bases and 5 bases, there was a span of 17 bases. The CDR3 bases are TGTGCCAGCAGTTATACAGGGTTGAATGATAATTCACCCCTCCACTTT. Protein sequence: CASSYTGLNDNSPLHF.

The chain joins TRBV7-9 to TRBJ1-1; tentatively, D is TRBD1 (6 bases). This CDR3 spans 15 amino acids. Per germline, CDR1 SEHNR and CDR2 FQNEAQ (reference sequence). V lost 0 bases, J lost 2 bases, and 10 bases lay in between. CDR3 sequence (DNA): TGTGCCAGCAGCTTAGCGGGGGCCCGAAACACTGAAGCTTTCTTT. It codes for CASSLAGARNTEAFF.

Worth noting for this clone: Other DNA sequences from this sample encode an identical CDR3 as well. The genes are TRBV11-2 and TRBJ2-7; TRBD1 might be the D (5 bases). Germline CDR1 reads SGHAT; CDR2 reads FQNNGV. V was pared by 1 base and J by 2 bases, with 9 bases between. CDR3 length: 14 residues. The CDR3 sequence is CASSLGQGTYEQYF. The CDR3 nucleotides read TGTGCCAGCAGCTTAGGGCAGGGTACCTACGAGCAGTACTTC. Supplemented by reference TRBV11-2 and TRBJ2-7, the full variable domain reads EAGVAQSPRYKIIEKRQSVAFWCNPISGHATLYWYQQILGQGPKLLIQFQNNGVVDDSQLPKDRFSAERLKGVDSTLKIQPAKLEDSAVYLCASSLGQGTYEQYFGPGTRLTVT.

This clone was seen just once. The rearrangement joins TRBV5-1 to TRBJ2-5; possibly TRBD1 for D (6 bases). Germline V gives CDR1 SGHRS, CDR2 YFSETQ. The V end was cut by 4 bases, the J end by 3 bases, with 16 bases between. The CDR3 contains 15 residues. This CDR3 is CASSNGKTGKETQYF. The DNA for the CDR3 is TGCGCCAGCAGCAACGGAAAAACAGGGAAAGAGACCCAGTACTTC.

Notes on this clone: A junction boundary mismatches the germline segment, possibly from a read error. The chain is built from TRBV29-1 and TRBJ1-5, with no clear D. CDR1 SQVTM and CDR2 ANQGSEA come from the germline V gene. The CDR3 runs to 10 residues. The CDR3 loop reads CSLEAEPQHF. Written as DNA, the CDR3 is TGCAGCCTTGAAGCGGAGCCCCAGCATTTT.

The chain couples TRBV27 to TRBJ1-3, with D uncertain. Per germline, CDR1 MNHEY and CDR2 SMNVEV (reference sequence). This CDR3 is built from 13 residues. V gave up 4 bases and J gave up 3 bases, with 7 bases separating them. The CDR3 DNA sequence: TGTGCCAGCAGTTCAAATGTTGGAAACACCATATATTTT. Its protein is CASSSNVGNTIYF.

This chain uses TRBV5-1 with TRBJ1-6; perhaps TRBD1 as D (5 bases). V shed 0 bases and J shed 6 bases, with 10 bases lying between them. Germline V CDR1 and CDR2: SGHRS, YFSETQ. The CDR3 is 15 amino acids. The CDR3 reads CASSLDQGSNSPLHF. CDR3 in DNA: TGCGCCAGCAGCTTGGATCAGGGAAGTAATTCACCCCTCCACTTT. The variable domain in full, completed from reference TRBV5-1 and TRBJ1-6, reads KAGVTQTPRYLIKTRGQQVTLSCSPISGHRSVSWYQQTPGQGLQFLFEYFSETQRNKGNFPGRFSGRQFSNSRSEMNVSTLELGDSALYLCASSLDQGSNSPLHFGNGTRLTVT.

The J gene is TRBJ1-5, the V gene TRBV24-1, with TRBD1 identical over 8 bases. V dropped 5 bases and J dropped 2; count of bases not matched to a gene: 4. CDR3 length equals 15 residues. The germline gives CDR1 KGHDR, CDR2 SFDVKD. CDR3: CATSAPGQGNQPQHF. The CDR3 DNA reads TGTGCCACCAGTGCACCGGGACAGGGCAATCAGCCCCAGCATTTT.

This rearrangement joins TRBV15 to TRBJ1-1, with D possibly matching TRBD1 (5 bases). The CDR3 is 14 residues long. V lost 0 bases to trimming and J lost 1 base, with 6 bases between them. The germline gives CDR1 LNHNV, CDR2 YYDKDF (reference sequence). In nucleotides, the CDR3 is TGTGCCACCAGCAGAGAAAGGGGGAACACTGAAGCTTTCTTT. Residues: CATSRERGNTEAFF.

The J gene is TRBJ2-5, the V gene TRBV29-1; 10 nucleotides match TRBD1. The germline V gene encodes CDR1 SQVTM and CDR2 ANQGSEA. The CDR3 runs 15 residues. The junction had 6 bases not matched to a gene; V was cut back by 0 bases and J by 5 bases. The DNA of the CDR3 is TGCAGCGTTGAAGAGGGGACAGGGGCAAGGGAGACCCAGTACTTC. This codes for CSVEEGTGARETQYF.

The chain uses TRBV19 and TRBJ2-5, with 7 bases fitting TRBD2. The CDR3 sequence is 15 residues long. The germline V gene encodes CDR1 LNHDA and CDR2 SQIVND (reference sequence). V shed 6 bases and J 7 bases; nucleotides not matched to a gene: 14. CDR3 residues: CASRRDYGPLGTQYF. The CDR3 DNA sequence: TGTGCCAGTAGACGGGACTACGGCCCCCTGGGGACCCAGTACTTC. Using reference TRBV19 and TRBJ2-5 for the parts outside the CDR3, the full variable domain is DGGITQSPKYLFRKEGQNVTLSCEQNLNHDAMYWYRQDPGQGLRLIYYSQIVNDFQKGDIAEGYSVSREKKESFPLTVTSAQKNPTAFYLCASRRDYGPLGTQYFGPGTRLLVL.

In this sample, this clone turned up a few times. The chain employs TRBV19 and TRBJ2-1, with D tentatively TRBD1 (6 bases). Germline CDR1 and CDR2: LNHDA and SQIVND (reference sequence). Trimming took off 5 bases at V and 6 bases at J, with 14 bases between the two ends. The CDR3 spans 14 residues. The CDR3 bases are TGTGCCAGTAGTTTGGGACAATATATCAATGAGCAGTTCTTC. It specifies CASSLGQYINEQFF.